Included here is one TCR beta chain sequence, with context. TCRdb's table, derived via immunoSEQ multiplex PCR, lists solely in-frame clones and lacks some. The data hold fewer than 250,000 clones, with around four fifths observed a single time. The sample originates from a study of blood T cell repertoires in COVID-19. Study-level information: The United States, Italy and Spain supplied acute and convalescent COVID-19 samples. The analysed material was cDNA or gDNA that came from T cells, B-cell-depleted T cells, or PBMCs.

Patients at the Seattle site were enrolled during active infection and followed longitudinally. Trimming cost V 5 bases and J 3 bases; bases outside gene matches: 5. CDR1 is SGHAT and CDR2 is FQNNGV in the germline V gene. The CDR3 is made up of 16 amino acids. Specimen: peripheral blood. The receptor comes from a man aged 60-69 years with COVID-19, enrolled during active disease. The chain recombines TRBV11-2 with TRBJ1-6; TRBD1 matches at 9 bases. The DNA for the CDR3 is TGTGCCAGCAGCGCGGGACAGGGTCGCTATAATTCACCCCTCCACTTT. Encoded protein: CASSAGQGRYNSPLHF.